These 29 T cell receptor beta chains originate from one sample sequenced in a study of blood T cell repertoires in COVID-19. Measured with immunoSEQ multiplex PCR; TCRdb has only the in-frame clones, and not every one. The sample includes tens of thousands of clones, approximately 88% seen only once; the top ten take 9.5% to 15%. What was sequenced was peripheral blood. All receptors come from a human donor with active COVID-19. The donor label of this sample is uncertain.

The V gene is TRBV11-3, the J gene TRBJ2-3, with 11 bases lining up with TRBD2. Germline CDR1 SGHNT, CDR2 YENEEA. V gave up 0 bases and J gave up 13 bases; unmatched junction bases: 9. The CDR3 sequence is 15 residues long. CDR3 amino acids: CASSLDRLAGGQEYF. CDR3 DNA: TGTGCCAGCAGCTTAGATCGCCTAGCGGGGGGCCAAGAGTATTTT.

The gene calls are TRBV4-3 and TRBJ1-1; possible D gene TRBD1, 6 bases. Germline V lookup: CDR1 LGHNA, CDR2 YSLEER. V was clipped by 3 bases and J by 5 bases, with 19 bases between them. This CDR3 region has 16 residues. The CDR3 protein is CASSQNTGIIATEAFF. CDR3 DNA: TGCGCCAGCAGCCAGAACACAGGGATAATAGCAACTGAAGCTTTCTTT.

The chain has TRBV28 and TRBJ2-3; D is unclear. Germline V gene sequence: CDR1 MDHEN, CDR2 SYDVKM. The CDR3 is made up of 14 amino acids. The ends were cut back, 2 bases at V and 5 bases at J, with 11 bases in the middle. CDR3 loop: CASSLATRRDTQYF. The CDR3 coding sequence is TGTGCCAGCAGTTTAGCAACCCGGAGAGATACGCAGTATTTT.

The V call is TRBV27, the J call TRBJ2-3, with D possibly being TRBD2 (6 bases). The length of the CDR3 is 14 residues. V lost 5 bases and J lost 11, with 20 bases in between. Germline loops: CDR1 MNHEY, CDR2 SMNVEV (reference sequence). CDR3 DNA sequence: TGTGCCAGCAGTCCACCCGGCGGGGCCCCCGGGCAGTATTTT. This translates into CASSPPGGAPGQYF.

The rearrangement uses TRBV7-9 and TRBJ1-3; the D is unclear. CDR3 length: 16 residues. Trimming took 0 bases from V and 0 from J, leaving 9 bases between them. From germline, CDR1 is SEHNR and CDR2 FQNEAQ (reference sequence). CDR3 sequence: CASSLAAPTSGNTIYF. CDR3 bases: TGTGCCAGCAGCTTAGCGGCACCCACCTCTGGAAACACCATATATTTT.

The rearrangement joins TRBV19 to TRBJ2-2; no clear D. CDR1 and CDR2 from the germline V gene are LNHDA and SQIVND (reference sequence). The CDR3 spans 15 residues. V lost 7 bases, J lost 0 bases, and 12 bases lay in between. The CDR3 sequence is CASKPVFANTGELFF. For the CDR3, the DNA is TGTGCCAGTAAACCAGTGTTCGCGAACACCGGGGAGCTGTTTTTT.

This chain links TRBV14 with TRBJ2-2; 10 bases match TRBD1. V was clipped by 5 bases and J by 4 bases; unmatched bases: 10. The germline V gene has CDR1 SGHDN and CDR2 FVKESK. The CDR3 runs 17 residues. Here the CDR3 reads CASSDPPGQGTTGELFF. CDR3 nucleotides: TGTGCCAGCAGCGACCCCCCGGGACAGGGGACCACCGGGGAGCTGTTTTTT.

V gene TRBV11-2 combines with J gene TRBJ2-3; 7 nucleotides line up with TRBD1. With V trimmed by 5 bases and J by 4 bases, 6 bases remained unmatched. Germline V CDR1 and CDR2: SGHAT, FQNNGV. The CDR3 is 14 residues long. CDR3 region: CASSPVQGADTQYF. CDR3 nucleotide sequence: TGTGCCAGCAGCCCCGTCCAGGGGGCAGATACGCAGTATTTT.

V gene TRBV7-2 combines with J gene TRBJ1-1; the D gene is possibly TRBD1 (5 bases). CDR3 size: 15 residues. V was pared by 5 bases and J by 2 bases, with 15 bases between. Germline-derived CDR1 and CDR2 are SGHTA and FQGNSA. CDR3 nucleotide sequence: TGTGCCAGCAGCACGACGTTGACAGCTAACACTGAAGCTTTCTTT. Protein product: CASSTTLTANTEAFF.

The chain employs TRBV7-2 and TRBJ2-1; maybe TRBD1 (5 bases). The CDR3 consists of 15 residues. The germline V gene encodes CDR1 SGHTA and CDR2 FQGNSA. Trimming pared 3 bases from V and 7 bases from J, leaving 16 bases between. The CDR3 here is CASSLAGPSWNEQFF. CDR3 sequence (DNA): TGTGCCAGCAGCTTGGCAGGGCCATCTTGGAATGAGCAGTTCTTC.

The V and J genes are TRBV13 and TRBJ2-3; D call uncertain. The CDR3 runs 16 residues. The V end lost 6 bases, the J end lost 0 bases, and 16 bases lay between the germline ends. CDR1 and CDR2 from the germline V gene are PRHDT and FYEKMQ (reference sequence). The chain's CDR3 is CASRPLEETSTDTQYF. The DNA for the CDR3 is TGTGCCAGCAGGCCCCTCGAGGAGACTAGCACAGATACGCAGTATTTT.

By its share, this clone is medium-sized. The V gene is TRBV10-1, the J gene TRBJ1-2, with 11 bases aligning to TRBD1. The CDR3 sequence is 14 residues long. Germline V CDR1 and CDR2: WNHNN, SYGVQD (reference sequence). Trimming took 8 bases from V and 6 from J; bases not matched to a gene: 8. CDR3 in DNA: TGCGCCAGCCCCGAGCCGGGACAGGGGGATGGCTACACCTTC. Protein: CASPEPGQGDGYTF.

This clone was recorded only once. The V and J genes are TRBV9 and TRBJ1-2, with D maybe TRBD1 (6 bases). Germline V lookup: CDR1 SGDLS, CDR2 YYNGEE. The CDR3 totals 14 residues. The ends were cut back, 0 bases at V and 7 bases at J, with 13 bases in the middle. The CDR3 DNA is TGTGCCAGCAGCGTAGCTGGACAGTACGGTGGCTACACCTTC. The encoded protein is CASSVAGQYGGYTF.

The V gene is TRBV7-3, the J gene TRBJ2-3; D is perhaps TRBD2 (7 bases). This CDR3 spans 15 amino acids. The germline gives CDR1 SGHTA, CDR2 FQGTGA. V lost 2 bases and J 4 bases, leaving 13 bases between the germline ends. In DNA form, the CDR3 reads TGTGCCAGCAGCTTAGCGGGGGCCCAGGCAGATACGCAGTATTTT. Residues: CASSLAGAQADTQYF.

This clone was picked up one time. This chain connects TRBV28 to TRBJ1-5; 8 bases are shared with TRBD1. Germline trimming cut 6 bases from V and 1 base from J; bases unmatched to any gene: 5. Germline V gene sequence: CDR1 MDHEN, CDR2 SYDVKM. The CDR3 is 15 amino acids. The CDR3 reads CASSTGGRSNQPQHF. The CDR3 DNA is TGTGCCAGCAGCACAGGGGGTCGGAGCAATCAGCCCCAGCATTTT.

The genes are TRBV4-3 and TRBJ2-7; tentatively, D is TRBD2 (6 bases). Germline V gene data show CDR1 as LGHNA and CDR2 as YSLEER. Trimming cost V 8 bases and J 5 bases, with 16 bases left between them. The CDR3 contains 13 residues. The CDR3 sequence is CASLLSGGDEQYF. The CDR3, as DNA: TGCGCCAGCCTTCTTAGTGGAGGGGACGAGCAGTACTTC.

As DNA, the CDR3 is TGTGCCAGCAGTGGAACAGGACCCGGGGAGCTGTTTTTT. This encodes CASSGTGPGELFF. The V call is TRBV2, the J call TRBJ2-2; possible D gene TRBD1, 5 bases. CDR1 and CDR2 (germline): SNHLY, FYNNEI. CDR3 length equals 13 residues. V lost 4 bases and J lost 6, with 9 bases in between.

The rearrangement links TRBV19 to TRBJ1-4; TRBD1 matches at 7 bases. Germline assignment: CDR1 LNHDA and CDR2 SQIVND (reference sequence). The CDR3 length is 13 residues. The trim removed 11 bases at V and 4 bases at J, leaving 7 bases unmatched. As DNA, the CDR3 is TGTGCCGGATGGGACAGTTATAATGAAAAACTGTTTTTT. This sequence encodes CAGWDSYNEKLFF.

This sequence joins TRBV19 and TRBJ2-7; TRBD1 agrees at 8 bases. This CDR3 spans 15 amino acids. The trim removed 2 bases at V and 2 bases at J, leaving 5 bases unmatched. The germline V gene has CDR1 LNHDA and CDR2 SQIVND (reference sequence). As DNA, the CDR3 is TGTGCCAGTAGTATAAGTCAGGGGGCAACCTACGAGCAGTACTTC. It translates to CASSISQGATYEQYF.

This clone showed up just a few times. The chain joins TRBV7-3 to TRBJ2-2, with 7 bases identical to TRBD2. The germline CDR1 and CDR2 sequences are SGHTA and FQGTGA. The CDR3 has 14 residues. The ends lost 5 bases at V and 5 bases at J; junction bases unmatched: 5. The CDR3 nucleotides are TGTGCCAGCAGCCCCGGGAGGCGGACCGGGGAGCTGTTTTTT. Amino acids: CASSPGRRTGELFF.

The CDR3 loop reads CASRPNRGGSYNEQFF. The CDR3 DNA is TGCGCCAGCAGGCCAAACCGCGGGGGTAGCTACAATGAGCAGTTCTTC. The chain recombines TRBV5-1 with TRBJ2-1, with 7 bases matching TRBD2. Germline lookup yields CDR1 SGHRS and CDR2 YFSETQ. CDR3 length equals 16 residues. V was clipped by 5 bases and J by 3 bases; unmatched bases: 11.

The rearrangement joins TRBV5-1 to TRBJ2-7, with D perhaps TRBD1 (5 bases). The CDR3 contains 14 residues. The germline CDR1 and CDR2 sequences are SGHRS and YFSETQ. The V and J ends lost 4 bases and 2 bases respectively, with 13 bases between them. CDR3 loop: CASSLPTDTYEQYF. CDR3 DNA: TGCGCCAGCAGCCTGCCGACAGATACCTACGAGCAGTACTTC.

The CDR3 nucleotides are TGTGCCAGCAGTTACAGGGAGCAAGAGACCCAGTACTTC. It is translated as CASSYREQETQYF. V and J are TRBV6-2 or TRBV6-3 and TRBJ2-5, with D perhaps TRBD2 (5 bases). Germline CDR1 MNHEY, CDR2 SVGEGT. V dropped 2 bases and J dropped 2 bases, with 6 bases sitting between them. The CDR3 has 13 amino acids.

V gene TRBV5-1 combines with J gene TRBJ2-1; 10 positions agree with TRBD1. CDR3 length equals 17 residues. CDR1 and CDR2 (germline): SGHRS, YFSETQ. Losses at the gene ends were 5 bases for V and 0 bases for J; bases not matched to a gene: 8. The CDR3 coding sequence is TGCGCCAGCAGGCCTGACAGGGGGCTAAGCTCCTACAATGAGCAGTTCTTC. The encoded protein is CASRPDRGLSSYNEQFF. The full variable domain, rest sourced from reference TRBV5-1 and TRBJ2-1, is KAGVTQTPRYLIKTRGQQVTLSCSPISGHRSVSWYQQTPGQGLQFLFEYFSETQRNKGNFPGRFSGRQFSNSRSEMNVSTLELGDSALYLCASRPDRGLSSYNEQFFGPGTRLTVL.

The chain recombines TRBV25-1 with TRBJ2-2, with unresolved D. This CDR3 is built from 14 residues. Germline V gives CDR1 MGHDK, CDR2 SYGVNS. Deletions cut 1 base from V and 2 bases from J, with 5 bases between. The CDR3 protein is CASSEFSNTGELFF. CDR3 bases: TGTGCCAGCAGTGAATTCAGTAACACCGGGGAGCTGTTTTTT. The whole variable domain, filled in from reference TRBV25-1 and TRBJ2-2, reads EADIYQTPRYLVIGTGKKITLECSQTMGHDKMYWYQQDPGMELHLIHYSYGVNSTEKGDLSSESTVSRIRTEHFPLTLESARPSHTSQYLCASSEFSNTGELFFGEGSRLTVL.

The gene calls are TRBV6-2 or TRBV6-3 and TRBJ1-5; possible D gene TRBD1, 6 bases. The ends were cut back, 4 bases at V and 1 base at J, with 8 bases in the middle. CDR1 and CDR2 (germline): MNHEY, SVGEGT. The CDR3 is 14 residues long. CDR3 coding DNA: TGTGCCAGCAGTTTCCAGGGGAGCAATCAGCCCCAGCATTTT. This translates into CASSFQGSNQPQHF.

The genes are TRBV12-3 or TRBV12-4 and TRBJ1-2; D call uncertain. Trimming removed 2 bases from V and 7 bases from J, with 5 bases in between. The CDR3 has 11 residues. The CDR3 protein is CASSLSFGYTF. In DNA, the CDR3 is TGTGCCAGCAGTTTATCCTTTGGCTACACCTTC.

The chain uses TRBV5-4 and TRBJ2-7, with 7 positions matching TRBD2. Germline V CDR1 and CDR2: SGHNT, YYREEE (reference sequence). J lost 0 bases, V lost 4 bases, and 7 bases had no gene match. The CDR3 sequence is 15 residues long. The CDR3 sequence: CASSLSSGHSYEQYF. The CDR3 DNA reads TGTGCCAGCAGCCTCTCTAGCGGACACTCCTACGAGCAGTACTTC.

This clone was counted once. The genes are TRBV2 and TRBJ2-5; 7 nucleotides align to TRBD2. The CDR3 spans 16 residues. Germline lookup yields CDR1 SNHLY and CDR2 FYNNEI. V lost 2 bases and J lost 5; bases outside the gene matches: 11. The CDR3 here is CASSENPRLAVETQYF. The CDR3 region has the DNA TGTGCCAGCAGTGAAAATCCGAGACTAGCTGTCGAGACCCAGTACTTC.